The clone carrying this T cell receptor (beta chain) was seen a handful of times. Its antigen is unidentified. Trimming stripped 2 bases from V and 0 bases from J, with 6 bases between. The CDR3 has 15 amino acids. The germline CDR1 and CDR2 sequences are SGDLS and YYNGEE. Through a sample-barcoded 5' primer and a J-beta primer mix, a second PCR was run for 7 to 11 cycles. MiXCR, applied by TCRdb to the 5' RACE reads, yields one record per CDR3 protein. Here the sample spans 650,000 to 800,000 distinct CDR3 sequences, around 42% being singletons. Around 10 milliliters was the volume of peripheral blood drawn from each donor. Total RNA extraction produced at least 5.5 micrograms (per sample) for the study. The data stem from a study of blood T cells in healthy people across ages. Study-wide points: As age increased, TCR beta diversity per million T cells fell in a roughly linear fashion.

The specimen sequenced was blood. The genes are TRBV9 and TRBJ2-6; D remains ambiguous. This TCR was recovered from a man aged 60 to 75 in good health. CDR3 in DNA: TGTGCCAGCAGCGTCAGCCACTCTGGGGCCAACGTCCTGACTTTC. This translates into CASSVSHSGANVLTF.